These 2 T cell receptor beta chains were sequenced from one sample in a study of blood T cells in healthy people across ages. For the second PCR, which ran for roughly 7 to 11 cycles, a sample-barcoded 5' primer and a J-beta primer mix were used. MiXCR, applied by TCRdb to the 5' RACE reads, yields one record per CDR3 protein. Here the sample spans more than 1.4 million distinct CDR3 sequences, approximately 42% being singletons. Sequences were obtained from blood. The receptors come from a woman younger than 35 in good health.

This clonotype has just a few counts. The CDR3 is CASRRGWNTEAFF. CDR3 coding DNA: TGTGCCAGCAGGCGCGGGTGGAACACTGAAGCTTTCTTT. The chain joins TRBV3-1 to TRBJ1-1, with D unclear. The CDR3 contains 13 residues. V lost 6 bases and J 1 base, leaving 9 bases between the germline ends. The germline gives CDR1 LGHDT, CDR2 YNNKEL (reference sequence).

The rearrangement links TRBV20-1 to TRBJ1-5; no clear D gene. Germline lookup yields CDR1 DFQATT and CDR2 SNEGSKA (reference sequence). Trimming took 5 bases from V and 0 from J, leaving 11 bases between them. The CDR3 totals 14 residues. The CDR3 here is CSADEELSNQPQHF. In nucleotides, the CDR3 is TGCAGTGCTGATGAGGAACTTAGCAATCAGCCCCAGCATTTT.